Listed here are 4 T cell receptor beta chains from one sample, sequenced in a study of blood T cells in healthy people across ages. For the second PCR, which ran for roughly 6 to 12 cycles, a sample-barcoded 5' primer and a J-beta primer mix were used. TCRdb itself ran the 5' RACE reads through MiXCR, one entry per CDR3 protein. The top ten clones hold about 23% of a sample with 1,800,000 or so distinct CDR3 sequences, about 39% of them seen once. The sample consisted of blood. The source of these receptors is a human donor in good health.

A remark on this clonotype: At one boundary the junction diverges from the germline segment, which might be a read error. This chain joins TRBV20-1 and TRBJ1-2; D uncertain. The CDR3 has 16 amino acids. CDR1 and CDR2 from the germline V gene are DFQATT and SNEGSKA (reference sequence). CDR3 DNA sequence: TGCAGTGTAGAAAGAGTTTCGGTTCCAAAGGGCTATGACTACACCTTC. Translation gives CSVERVSVPKGYDYTF.

The chain employs TRBV29-1 and TRBJ2-3; 7 nucleotides line up with TRBD1. This CDR3 contains 14 residues. V lost 7 bases to trimming and J lost 3 bases; unmatched junction nucleotides: 10. Germline CDR1 is SQVTM and CDR2 is ANQGSEA. In DNA form, the CDR3 reads TGCAGCGGGGCCGGGACAGCCTTTACAGATACGCAGTATTTT. Protein product: CSGAGTAFTDTQYF.

There are a few counts of this clonotype. This chain joins TRBV12-3 or TRBV12-4 and TRBJ2-2; 11 bases are shared with TRBD2. With 6 bases clipped from V and 2 bases from J, the junction kept 5 bases outside the gene matches. The CDR3 totals 16 residues. CDR3 protein: CASRTGTSGNTGELFF. CDR3 DNA sequence: TGTGCCAGCAGAACCGGGACTAGCGGAAACACCGGGGAGCTGTTTTTT.

This chain connects TRBV5-1 to TRBJ1-1; D is possibly TRBD1 (6 bases). V lost 4 bases to trimming and J lost 4 bases, with 14 bases between them. CDR1 is SGHRS, CDR2 YFSETQ, per germline. CDR3 size: 14 residues. CDR3 loop: CASSTGTQVTEAFF. The CDR3 nucleotides read TGCGCCAGCAGCACAGGGACTCAAGTCACTGAAGCTTTCTTT.